This T cell receptor (beta chain) comes out of a study of tumor-infiltrating lymphocytes in primary liver carcinoma. Study at large: Roughly 3.5 to 8 million productive TCRbeta reads came from each sample, comparable across tissue types.

Co-extraction yielded RNA and DNA from roughly 21-30 mg of unsorted bulk tissue. With 500 to 650 ng total RNA as template and a constant-region primer, TCR beta cDNA was made. Slightly modified ARM-PCR, run as three nested multiplex PCR rounds, produced the TCR beta libraries. A C-beta reverse primer was combined with TRBV1-TRBV30 forward primers in the first two PCR rounds, and each round had roughly 9 cycles. In TCRdb, the multiplex PCR reads were re-called with MiXCR into one record per CDR3 protein. The sample yields approximately 110,000 distinct CDR3 sequences, around 64% seen once. The CDR3 runs to 18 residues. Germline CDR1 reads SEHNR; CDR2 reads FQNEAQ (reference sequence). In its sample, this clonotype was seen once. The junction departs from the called germline gene at one end, perhaps through a read error.

Sequencing was done on a sample of liver tumor tissue from sampling region 3. Described subset: tumor region T3, left-lateral pole. The chain combines TRBV7-9 with TRBJ1-4; 9 bases are a match to TRBD1. The sequence was obtained from a woman between 55 and 75 years old with primary liver carcinoma and hepatitis B virus infection. The CDR3 protein is CASSLSAGQGTTYEKLFF. CDR3 DNA: TGCGCCAGCAGCTTATCCGCGGGACAGGGAACAACTTATGAAAAACTGTTTTTT.